The 27 T cell receptor beta chains given below trace back to one sample, sequenced in a study of human T cells and chemical hapten exposure. In TCRdb, the RACE reads were re-called with MiXCR into one record per CDR3 protein. The table shows about 14,000 distinct CDR3 sequences, with about 16% occurring only once. As for time point: patch test 1, 2 weeks after DPC sensitization. Treatment specified: therapeutic diphenylcyclopropenone sensitization with weekly scalp DPC. The source was whole blood, collected in connection with sensitization to the hapten diphenylcyclopropenone (DPC). The source of these receptors is a woman in her 30s with alopecia areata. Some clones in this sample may be carry-over from other donors' samples.

By share, this clonotype counts as medium-sized. The V gene is TRBV7-9, the J gene TRBJ1-1; 7 bases fit TRBD1. J lost 4 bases, V lost 3 bases, and 2 bases had no gene match. The CDR3 loop spans 13 amino acids. Germline lookup yields CDR1 SEHNR and CDR2 FQNEAQ (reference sequence). CDR3 sequence (DNA): TGTGCCAGCAGCTTCGGGACAGTCACTGAAGCTTTCTTT. Its protein is CASSFGTVTEAFF.

The chain joins TRBV9 to TRBJ1-6, with TRBD1 identical over 7 bases. CDR3 size: 15 residues. The germline CDR1 and CDR2 sequences are SGDLS and YYNGEE. V gave up 3 bases and J gave up 6 bases; unmatched junction bases: 6. This CDR3 is CASSAPGQLNSPLHF. The CDR3 DNA reads TGTGCCAGCAGCGCTCCGGGACAGCTTAATTCACCCCTCCACTTT. Supplemented by reference TRBV9 and TRBJ1-6, the full variable domain reads DSGVTQTPKHLITATGQRVTLRCSPRSGDLSVYWYQQSLDQGLQFLIQYYNGEERAKGNILERFSAQQFPDLHSELNLSSLELGDSALYFCASSAPGQLNSPLHFGNGTRLTVT.

The table lists this clonotype with many counts. The chain is built from TRBV7-3 and TRBJ1-6; tentative D call: TRBD1 (5 bases). The V end was cut by 5 bases, the J end by 5 bases, with 7 bases between. Germline V CDR1 and CDR2: SGHTA, FQGTGA. The CDR3 extends over 13 amino acids. CDR3 nucleotides: TGTGCCAGCAGCATAGGGGATAATTCACCCCTCCACTTT. Encoded protein: CASSIGDNSPLHF.

This clonotype showed up many times. The chain carries TRBV18 and TRBJ1-1; D is uncertain. CDR3 size: 14 residues. Germline values: CDR1 KGHSH, CDR2 LQKENI. Trimming took 0 bases from V and 10 from J, leaving 15 bases between them. The CDR3 is CASSPPNSGLGAFF. In nucleotides, the CDR3 is TGTGCCAGCTCACCACCAAATTCGGGGTTAGGAGCTTTCTTT.

The V and J genes are TRBV24-1 and TRBJ1-4; D not resolved. Germline V gene sequence: CDR1 KGHDR, CDR2 SFDVKD. Trimming pared 4 bases from V and 7 bases from J, leaving 12 bases between. This CDR3 is 14 amino acids long. CDR3 sequence: CATSDGGFGEKLFF. The CDR3 DNA follows: TGTGCCACCAGTGACGGCGGATTTGGTGAAAAACTGTTTTTT.

The V gene is TRBV27, the J gene TRBJ2-7; weak D call: TRBD1 (5 bases). Trimming took off 5 bases at V and 2 bases at J, with 16 bases between the two ends. The CDR3 length is 15 residues. From germline, CDR1 is MNHEY and CDR2 SMNVEV (reference sequence). CDR3 bases: TGTGCCAGCAGTCCCCCCCTACAGGAAACCTACGAGCAGTACGTC. As protein: CASSPPLQETYEQYV.

This clonotype is categorized as medium-sized. The J gene is TRBJ1-1, the V gene TRBV6-5, with a weak D call TRBD1 (6 bases). The CDR3 contains 13 residues. CDR1 and CDR2 (germline): MNHEY, SVGAGI. Trimming stripped 7 bases from V and 1 base from J, with 10 bases between. CDR3 amino acids: CASTPGQNTEAFF. CDR3 nucleotides: TGTGCCAGCACTCCGGGACAGAACACTGAAGCTTTCTTT.

V gene TRBV6-2 or TRBV6-3 combines with J gene TRBJ2-5; unclear D gene. This CDR3 contains 12 residues. Trimming took 4 bases from V and 4 from J, leaving 7 bases between them. From germline, CDR1 is MNHEY and CDR2 SVGEGT. The CDR3 sequence is CASSFVAETQYF. The CDR3 DNA sequence: TGTGCCAGCAGTTTCGTGGCAGAGACCCAGTACTTC.

In its sample, this clonotype is medium-sized. This chain links TRBV29-1 with TRBJ2-1; D is possibly TRBD1 or TRBD2 (5 bases each). Deletions cut 4 bases from V and 2 bases from J, with 9 bases between. Germline CDR1 reads SQVTM; CDR2 reads ANQGSEA. CDR3 length: 13 amino acids. As DNA, the CDR3 is TGCAGCGTTGTTCGGGACCCCTACAATGAGCAGTTCTTC. The encoded protein is CSVVRDPYNEQFF.

At least ten counts were recorded for this clonotype. The chain uses TRBV4-3 and TRBJ2-4; a weak D match, TRBD1 (6 bases). V lost 0 bases and J lost 3, with 9 bases in between. CDR3 length: 15 residues. Germline V gene lookup returns CDR1 LGHNA and CDR2 YSLEER. CDR3 DNA: TGCGCCAGCAGCCAAGAGGGCAGGGGCAAAAACATTCAGTACTTC. It yields the protein CASSQEGRGKNIQYF.

V and J are TRBV21-1 and TRBJ2-1; TRBD2 is the table's D call, not checked against the DNA. TRBV21-1 is flagged as a pseudogene. The CDR3 runs to 15 residues. In nucleotides, the CDR3 is TGTGCCAGCAGCACAGAGCGGGAGTTGTGCAATGAGCAGTTCTTC. This sequence encodes CASSTERELCNEQFF.

By frequency in the sample, this clonotype is medium-sized. The chain couples TRBV18 to TRBJ2-5; unclear D gene. Germline CDR1 and CDR2: KGHSH and LQKENI. This CDR3 is 15 amino acids long. The V and J ends lost 3 bases and 3 bases respectively, with 14 bases between them. This CDR3 reads CASSPEAGPKETQYF. The CDR3 region has the DNA TGTGCCAGCTCACCTGAAGCAGGACCAAAAGAGACCCAGTACTTC.

This clonotype is classed as medium-sized. The rearrangement joins TRBV29-1 to TRBJ2-5; D unclear. The germline gives CDR1 SQVTM, CDR2 ANQGSEA. With 4 bases removed from V and 5 bases from J, the gap between germline ends came to 11 bases. This CDR3 has 12 amino acids. In nucleotides, the CDR3 is TGCAGCGTTGCAGAGGTTGGGGAGACCCAGTACTTC. It yields the protein CSVAEVGETQYF.

This clonotype was detected many times. The chain has TRBV7-7 and TRBJ2-2; D gene uncertain. Germline-derived CDR1 and CDR2 are SSHAT and FNYEAQ (reference sequence). The CDR3 consists of 17 residues. V was trimmed by 2 bases and J by 2 bases, leaving 15 bases between them. CDR3 in amino acids: CASSLLYEQRNTGELFF. The CDR3 DNA reads TGTGCCAGCAGCTTATTGTACGAACAGAGAAACACCGGGGAGCTGTTTTTT. Filled out from reference TRBV7-7 and TRBJ2-2, the complete variable domain reads GAGVSQSPRYKVTKRGQDVTLRCDPISSHATLYWYQQALGQGPEFLTYFNYEAQPDKSGLPSDRFSAERPEGSISTLTIQRTEQRDSAMYRCASSLLYEQRNTGELFFGEGSRLTVL.

The chain couples TRBV20-1 to TRBJ2-3, with 9 nucleotides matching TRBD1. Germline V gene sequence: CDR1 DFQATT, CDR2 SNEGSKA (reference sequence). With 1 base clipped from V and 3 bases from J, the junction kept 8 bases outside the gene matches. There are 16 residues in the CDR3. The CDR3 region is CSARAPRDRVTDTQYF. In nucleotides, the CDR3 is TGCAGTGCTAGAGCCCCTAGGGACAGGGTAACAGATACGCAGTATTTT.

This clonotype was seen many times. The chain carries TRBV13 and TRBJ1-1, with TRBD1 identical over 10 bases. This CDR3 is 15 amino acids long. CDR1 is PRHDT, CDR2 FYEKMQ, per germline (reference sequence). V lost 5 bases and J lost 1; bases outside the gene matches: 4. CDR3 DNA: TGTGCCAGCAGCCGGGACAGGGGCCCGAACACTGAAGCTTTCTTT. Translating it yields CASSRDRGPNTEAFF.

Within the sample, this clonotype is medium-sized (0.01 to 0.1%). The chain is built from TRBV11-2 and TRBJ1-1; the D gene is possibly TRBD1 (5 bases). The V end was cut by 1 base, the J end by 7 bases, with 13 bases between. The germline gives CDR1 SGHAT, CDR2 FQNNGV. The CDR3 runs to 14 residues. The DNA for the CDR3 is TGTGCCAGCAGCTTAGCCAGGGTAGTCGATGAAGCTTTCTTT. Its translation is CASSLARVVDEAFF.

This chain connects TRBV27 to TRBJ2-7; possibly TRBD1 for D (6 bases). The V gene lost 4 bases and the J gene lost 4 bases, with 20 bases spanning the gap. Germline assignment: CDR1 MNHEY and CDR2 SMNVEV (reference sequence). CDR3 length: 16 amino acids. DNA for the CDR3: TGTGCCAGCAGTTCCACATTGGCAGGGACACGGTACGAGCAGTACGTC. Protein product: CASSSTLAGTRYEQYV.

The chain carries TRBV21-1 and TRBJ1-1. TRBV21-1 represents a pseudogene. This CDR3 region has 16 residues. The CDR3 nucleotides read TGTGCCAGCAGCAAAGAACGAGTCACGATGAACACTGAAGCTTTCTTT. It is translated as CASSKERVTMNTEAFF.

By its share, this clonotype is medium-sized. The chain carries TRBV6-5 and TRBJ1-1; unclear D gene. The CDR3 consists of 13 residues. CDR1 MNHEY and CDR2 SVGAGI come from the germline V gene. With 10 bases removed from V and 4 bases from J, the gap between germline ends came to 16 bases. CDR3 residues: CATKRIVTTEAFF. The CDR3 bases are TGTGCCACCAAAAGAATAGTGACCACTGAAGCTTTCTTT.

This clonotype occurred many times. This chain joins TRBV7-8 and TRBJ1-4; D gene unclear. Trimming removed 3 bases from V and 4 bases from J, with 15 bases in between. CDR3 length equals 16 residues. The germline CDR1 and CDR2 sequences are SGHVS and FQNEAQ. CDR3 bases: TGTGCCAGCAGCTTTCTCAACACCTACGATAATGAAAAACTGTTTTTT. Its protein is CASSFLNTYDNEKLFF.

The table lists this clonotype with many counts. J is TRBJ2-1 and V is TRBV2; possibly TRBD2 for D (7 bases). The CDR3 loop spans 14 amino acids. Looked up from germline, CDR1 is SNHLY and CDR2 is FYNNEI. Deletions cut 8 bases from V and 2 bases from J, with 13 bases between. The CDR3 bases are TGTGCCAGCTCGAGGGGGGGGCCCTACAATGAGCAGTTCTTC. This translates into CASSRGGPYNEQFF.

This clonotype is labeled medium-sized. The rearrangement joins TRBV6-1 to TRBJ2-1; TRBD2 aligns across 9 bases. V lost 0 bases to trimming and J lost 4 bases; unmatched junction nucleotides: 4. The germline V gene has CDR1 MNHNS and CDR2 SASEGT. The CDR3 is made up of 16 amino acids. The CDR3 reads CASSEARLAGYNEQFF. The DNA for the CDR3 is TGTGCCAGCAGTGAAGCGCGGCTAGCGGGGTACAATGAGCAGTTCTTC.

This clonotype was observed many times. V is TRBV20-1 and J is TRBJ2-5; D is ambiguous. V gave up 1 base and J gave up 5 bases, with 8 bases separating them. Germline CDR1 reads DFQATT; CDR2 reads SNEGSKA (reference sequence). The CDR3 totals 12 residues. The CDR3 sequence: CSARVTKETQYF. As DNA, the CDR3 is TGCAGTGCTAGAGTGACGAAGGAGACCCAGTACTTC.

V and J are TRBV5-4 and TRBJ2-1; D is unresolved. The V and J ends lost 4 bases and 0 bases respectively, with 11 bases between them. Germline V gene data show CDR1 as SGHNT and CDR2 as YYREEE (reference sequence). This CDR3 region has 15 residues. This chain's CDR3 is CASSPNEASYNEQFF. CDR3 DNA: TGTGCCAGCAGCCCAAACGAAGCCTCCTACAATGAGCAGTTCTTC.

In this sample, this clonotype is medium-sized (0.01 to 0.1%). The gene calls are TRBV20-1 and TRBJ2-7; 7 bases agree with TRBD1. With 4 bases clipped from V and 6 bases from J, the junction kept 3 bases outside the gene matches. This CDR3 contains 11 residues. Germline V gene data show CDR1 as DFQATT and CDR2 as SNEGSKA (reference sequence). The CDR3 DNA follows: TGCAGTGCTACGACAGGGTTCGAGCAGTACTTC. Its translation: CSATTGFEQYF.

By share, this clonotype ranks as medium-sized. The chain recombines TRBV12-3 or TRBV12-4 with TRBJ2-5; D not certain. V lost 5 bases to trimming and J lost 0 bases, with 4 bases between them. This CDR3 region has 12 residues. As DNA, the CDR3 is TGTGCCAGCAGTACTAACCAAGAGACCCAGTACTTC. Its protein is CASSTNQETQYF.